This entry features one TCR beta chain sequence. Its antigen is not identified. Profiling relied on immunoSEQ multiplex PCR, and the TCRdb table lists in-frame clones only, not all of them. The table shows 260,000 or so clones, with roughly 88% occurring only once. The source of the sample is a study of cytomegalovirus exposure and HLA in healthy donors. Study-wide points: Specificity for CMV antigens was confirmed in vitro for a few of the CMV-associated chains. Generally TCR sequences proved uncommon, though certain public TCRs appeared in numerous donors.

Separate from the roughly 630-subject first cohort was the roughly 130-subject validation cohort, to which the donors belonged. Sequencing input: PBMCs. This receptor was taken from a woman younger than 35 in good health and CMV-seronegative.

This CDR3 reads CASSLSPVRQGVWSAFF. DNA of the CDR3: TGTGCCAGCAGCTTATCCCCCGTTAGACAGGGGGTATGGTCAGCTTTCTTT. J is TRBJ1-1 and V is TRBV7-8; 9 bases are a match to TRBD1. CDR1 SGHVS and CDR2 FQNEAQ come from the germline V gene. The CDR3 has 17 residues. Trimming took 2 bases from V and 10 from J; bases not matched to a gene: 17.